This TCR beta chain was sequenced in a study of sequential checkpoint blockade in melanoma (dated by TCRdb to between 2018 and 2021). For the wider study: Patients were assigned by 1:1 randomization to either first-line nivolumab followed by ipilimumab (arm A) or ipilimumab followed by nivolumab (arm B). Matched tumor biopsies were taken from approximately 20 patients before treatment and at week 13, after single-agent nivolumab (arm A) or ipilimumab (arm B). DNA from about 100 pretreatment melanoma tumor samples underwent TCRbeta immunosequencing. Maintenance nivolumab came after each of the two trial sequences. Roughly 80% of the matched tumor biopsy pairs taken before and after treatment were from the same lesion. What the research found in general, with its limitations: Achieving clinical benefit was about 30 times more likely for patients whose tumor T-cell fraction and clonality increased by week 13. Larger, independent patient cohorts are needed to validate the response-prediction model that combines TCR metrics and mutation burden. Small sample sizes and reduced statistical power limited the within-arm analyses of tumor T-cell fraction. Among patients in arm A, the nivolumab-first arm, pretreatment tumor TIL clonality was associated with response (P = .04). Tumor T-cell fraction and clonality were found to correlate with PD-L1 staining and CD8+ T-cell counts but not with mutational load.

This clone came up a few times. Its antigen has not been determined. Base qualities are not at hand, and no much larger clone is one base apart. Per the publication, the treatment or condition label means: randomized to nivolumab then ipilimumab (arm A) or the reverse (arm B). None of the trial patients had been given prior DNA-damaging chemotherapy. CheckMate 064, a randomized, open-label phase II trial of sequential checkpoint blockade, was the source of the samples, all of which came from patients with melanoma. Tumor TCR sequencing used genomic DNA from formalin-fixed paraffin-embedded (FFPE) tissue samples. TCRbeta CDR3 regions were immunosequenced from genomic DNA with the immunoSEQ Assay. Before high-throughput sequencing, genomic DNA was amplified using bias-controlled multiplex PCR. In the source study's methods: To quantify the absolute abundance of each unique TCRbeta CDR3 region, the sequences were collapsed and filtered. Clonality, defined as 1 minus Pielou's evenness, was calculated using only productive rearrangements. Tumor T-cell fraction was computed by normalizing TCRbeta template counts to usable DNA, estimated from several housekeeping genes. A previously published method was used to identify clones with significantly greater frequencies in on-treatment samples than in baseline samples. In its TCRdb copy, this immuneACCESS table keeps in-frame sequences only and misses some clones. Where compared with another copy, unresolved V genes explain less than half of these, and the others have no known cause. From that table come the V and J calls and clone size; the DNA was used to work out D and trimming. Here the sample has about 5,100 clones; about 20% occur a single time. The top ten clones comprise around a sixth of the sample.

Cut back by 4 bases and 6 bases, the V and J ends lie 10 bases apart. Its CDR3 holds 12 amino acids, cysteine through phenylalanine. The DNA shown is the 36-base CDR3, in frame from base 1. Looking up the germline V gene yields CDR1 SQVTM and CDR2 ANQGSEA. The chain couples TRBV29-1 to TRBJ1-5; the best D guess is TRBD1, with 6 bases matching. Sequenced here: tumor tissue (inferred from file names), sampled from a patient given nivolumab and ipilimumab in sequence. The TCR sequence derives from a human donor with melanoma. For the CDR3, the sequence is CSVVEGGQPQHF. The bases read TGCAGCGTTGTGGAGGGGGGTCAGCCCCAGCATTTT.